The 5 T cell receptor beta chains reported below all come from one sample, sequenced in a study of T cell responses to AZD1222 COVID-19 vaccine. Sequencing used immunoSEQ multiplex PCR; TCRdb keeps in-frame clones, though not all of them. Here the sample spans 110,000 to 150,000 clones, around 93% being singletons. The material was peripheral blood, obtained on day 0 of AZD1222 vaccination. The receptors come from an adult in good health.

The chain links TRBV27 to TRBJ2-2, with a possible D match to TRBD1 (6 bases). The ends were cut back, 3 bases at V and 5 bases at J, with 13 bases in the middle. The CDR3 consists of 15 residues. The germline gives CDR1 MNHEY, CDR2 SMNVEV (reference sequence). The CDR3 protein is CASSFADSRTGELFF. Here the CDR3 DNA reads TGTGCCAGCAGTTTTGCGGACAGCCGAACCGGGGAGCTGTTTTTT.

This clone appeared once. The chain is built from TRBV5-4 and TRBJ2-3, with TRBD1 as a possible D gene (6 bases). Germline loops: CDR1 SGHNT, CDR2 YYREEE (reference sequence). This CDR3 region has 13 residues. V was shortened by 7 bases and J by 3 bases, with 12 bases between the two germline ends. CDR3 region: CASGLQGTDTQYF. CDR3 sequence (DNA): TGTGCCAGCGGGTTACAGGGAACAGATACGCAGTATTTT.

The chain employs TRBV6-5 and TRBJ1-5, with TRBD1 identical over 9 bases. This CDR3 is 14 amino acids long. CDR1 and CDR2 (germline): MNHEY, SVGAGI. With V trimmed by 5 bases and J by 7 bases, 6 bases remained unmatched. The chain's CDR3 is CASSRDRGGQPQHF. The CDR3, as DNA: TGTGCCAGCAGTCGTGACAGGGGGGGCCAGCCCCAGCATTTT.

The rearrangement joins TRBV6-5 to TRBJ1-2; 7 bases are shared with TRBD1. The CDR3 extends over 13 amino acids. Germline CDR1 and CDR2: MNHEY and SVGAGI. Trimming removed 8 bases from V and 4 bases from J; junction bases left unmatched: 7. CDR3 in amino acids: CASARGSIYGYTF. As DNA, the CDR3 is TGTGCCAGCGCCAGGGGGAGTATCTATGGCTACACCTTC.

The DNA of the CDR3 is TGTGCCAGCAGCCGGACGGTGAATCAGCCCCAGCATTTT. Its translation is CASSRTVNQPQHF. V and J are TRBV14 and TRBJ1-5; D call uncertain. Germline lookup yields CDR1 SGHDN and CDR2 FVKESK. The CDR3 has 13 residues. V was pared by 4 bases and J by 4 bases, with 8 bases between. The full variable domain, completed using reference TRBV14 and TRBJ1-5, is EAGVTQFPSHSVIEKGQTVTLRCDPISGHDNLYWYRRVMGKEIKFLLHFVKESKQDESGMPNNRFLAERTGGTYSTLKVQPAELEDSGVYFCASSRTVNQPQHFGDGTRLSIL.